A single sample is the source of the 15 T cell receptor beta chains below, sequenced in a study of neurological immune-mediated disorders. MiXCR, applied by TCRdb to the 5' RACE reads, yields one record per CDR3 protein. The sample has tens of thousands of distinct CDR3 sequences; about 4.3% are singletons. Time point denoted: longitudinal time-point 3. The specimen sequenced was PBMCs. The receptors were gathered from an older woman with multiple sclerosis.

Ten or more counts support this clonotype. The rearrangement joins TRBV3-1 to TRBJ2-5; D call uncertain. This CDR3 comprises 15 residues. V was shortened by 0 bases and J by 2 bases, with 10 bases between the two germline ends. Per germline, CDR1 LGHDT and CDR2 YNNKEL (reference sequence). CDR3 protein: CASSQDSSRQETQYF. In DNA form, the CDR3 reads TGTGCCAGCAGCCAAGATAGTTCTAGACAAGAGACCCAGTACTTC.

This clonotype was detected ten times or more. V usage is TRBV3-1 and J usage is TRBJ2-2; TRBD1 matches at 8 bases. The CDR3 contains 14 residues. Germline values: CDR1 LGHDT, CDR2 YNNKEL (reference sequence). Unmatched junction bases numbered 5, after V lost 5 bases and J lost 6 bases. CDR3 loop: CASSRQGWAGELFF. CDR3 in DNA: TGTGCCAGCAGCAGACAGGGGTGGGCCGGGGAGCTGTTTTTT.

The table lists this clonotype with many counts. The V and J genes are TRBV29-1 and TRBJ1-1; D unresolved. The CDR3 is 12 residues long. Trimming cost V 5 bases and J 2 bases, with 9 bases left between them. Germline loops: CDR1 SQVTM, CDR2 ANQGSEA. This CDR3 is CSVSFSNTEAFF. CDR3 in DNA: TGCAGCGTTAGTTTCAGTAACACTGAAGCTTTCTTT.

There are many counts of this clonotype. The chain has TRBV13 and TRBJ1-2; the D gene is possibly TRBD1 (6 bases). The ends were cut back, 5 bases at V and 6 bases at J, with 13 bases in the middle. This CDR3 is built from 13 residues. Germline V lookup: CDR1 PRHDT, CDR2 FYEKMQ (reference sequence). The CDR3 DNA reads TGTGCCAGCAGCCTGGAGGGGGGGGATGGCTACACCTTC. This gives the protein CASSLEGGDGYTF.

This clonotype was observed many times. V gene TRBV20-1 combines with J gene TRBJ2-2; 8 nucleotides match TRBD1. The ends lost 4 bases at V and 1 base at J; junction bases unmatched: 5. CDR1 is DFQATT and CDR2 is SNEGSKA in the germline V gene (reference sequence). CDR3 size: 15 residues. CDR3 nucleotide sequence: TGCAGTGCTACCGACAGGGGACGGAACACCGGGGAGCTGTTTTTT. It is translated as CSATDRGRNTGELFF.

This clonotype was detected ten times or more. This chain joins TRBV7-9 and TRBJ2-7; D unresolved. This CDR3 is built from 12 residues. Germline V lookup: CDR1 SEHNR, CDR2 FQNEAQ (reference sequence). V was trimmed by 5 bases and J by 3 bases, leaving 8 bases between them. CDR3: CASSPDHYEQYF. In nucleotides, the CDR3 is TGTGCCAGCAGCCCGGACCACTACGAGCAGTACTTC.

The sample holds many counts of this clonotype. V and J are TRBV4-2 and TRBJ1-2, with 7 bases fitting TRBD1. Trimming removed 4 bases from V and 2 bases from J; junction bases left unmatched: 1. Germline V gives CDR1 LGHNA, CDR2 YNFKEQ. This CDR3 is built from 13 residues. In nucleotides, the CDR3 is TGTGCCAGCAGCCCACAGGGGAACTATGGCTACACCTTC. Protein: CASSPQGNYGYTF.

Ten or more counts support this clonotype. The chain uses TRBV5-6 and TRBJ1-3; D is unclear. Germline V gives CDR1 SGHDT, CDR2 YYEEEE. CDR3 length equals 14 residues. The ends were cut back, 4 bases at V and 1 base at J, with 9 bases in the middle. CDR3 sequence reads: CASSITVSGNTIYF. The DNA for the CDR3 is TGTGCCAGCAGCATAACAGTGTCTGGAAACACCATATATTTT.

This clonotype was seen many times. The V and J genes are TRBV5-1 and TRBJ2-7; TRBD2 aligns across 11 bases. The germline gives CDR1 SGHRS, CDR2 YFSETQ. The CDR3 extends over 15 amino acids. Germline trimming cut 4 bases from V and 3 bases from J; bases unmatched to any gene: 6. CDR3 coding DNA: TGCGCCAGCAGCCCGACTAGCGGGGCCGTCTACGAGCAGTACTTC. It encodes CASSPTSGAVYEQYF. The full variable domain, rest sourced from reference TRBV5-1 and TRBJ2-7, is KAGVTQTPRYLIKTRGQQVTLSCSPISGHRSVSWYQQTPGQGLQFLFEYFSETQRNKGNFPGRFSGRQFSNSRSEMNVSTLELGDSALYLCASSPTSGAVYEQYFGPGTRLTVT.

This clonotype has ten or more counts. The rearrangement uses TRBV15 and TRBJ2-7; TRBD1 matches 10 bases. Trimming removed 1 base from V and 1 base from J; junction bases left unmatched: 4. CDR1 is LNHNV and CDR2 is YYDKDF in the germline V gene (reference sequence). The CDR3 loop spans 16 amino acids. The DNA of the CDR3 is TGTGCCACCAGCAGAGTCTCGGGACAGGGGTCCTACGAGCAGTACTTC. It yields the protein CATSRVSGQGSYEQYF.

In this sample, this clonotype turned up many times. V usage is TRBV5-1 and J usage is TRBJ2-7; D is perhaps TRBD2 (6 bases). The CDR3 consists of 15 residues. V lost 1 base and J lost 3, with 14 bases in between. Germline V CDR1 and CDR2: SGHRS, YFSETQ. CDR3 coding DNA: TGCGCCAGCAGCTTGCTGGCGGGACGGAACTACGAGCAGTACTTC. Amino acid sequence: CASSLLAGRNYEQYF.

This clonotype came up many times. V gene TRBV6-5 combines with J gene TRBJ2-5, with 9 bases matching TRBD1. Germline trimming cut 6 bases from V and 4 bases from J; bases unmatched to any gene: 3. CDR1 MNHEY and CDR2 SVGAGI come from the germline V gene. This CDR3 is built from 13 residues. CDR3 bases: TGTGCCAGCAGAACGGGACAGGGAGAGACCCAGTACTTC. Translation: CASRTGQGETQYF.

The table lists this clonotype with many counts. The chain recombines TRBV7-2 with TRBJ1-5, with 8 bases fitting TRBD1. Per the germline V gene, CDR1 is SGHTA and CDR2 is FQGNSA. The CDR3 has 14 amino acids. V was clipped by 5 bases and J by 3 bases; unmatched bases: 3. The CDR3 DNA reads as TGTGCCAGCAGCCCAGGGGGCTACAATCAGCCCCAGCATTTT. The encoded protein is CASSPGGYNQPQHF. The full variable domain, with the rest looked up from reference TRBV7-2 and TRBJ1-5, is GAGVSQSPSNKVTEKGKDVELRCDPISGHTALYWYRQSLGQGLEFLIYFQGNSAPDKSGLPSDRFSAERTGGSVSTLTIQRTQQEDSAVYLCASSPGGYNQPQHFGDGTRLSIL.

About this clonotype: Being one base from a much bigger clone, this may be a read error. The chain recombines TRBV19 with TRBJ1-1, with D perhaps TRBD1 (5 bases). The germline V and J ends were trimmed by 8 bases and 6 bases, with 13 bases remaining between them. This CDR3 has 12 residues. CDR1 is LNHDA and CDR2 is SQIVND in the germline V gene (reference sequence). The CDR3 coding sequence is TGTGCCAGTGCAGGGTCTTACGCTGAAGCTTTCTTT. Protein: CASAGSYAEAFF.

At least ten counts were recorded for this clonotype. The rearrangement uses TRBV3-1 and TRBJ2-1, with 8 nucleotides matching TRBD2. Trimming at V came to 1 base and at J to 15 bases, leaving 14 bases not matched to a gene. This CDR3 contains 15 residues. The germline gives CDR1 LGHDT, CDR2 YNNKEL (reference sequence). CDR3 amino acids: CASSQGSFGGVPRFF. In DNA form, the CDR3 reads TGTGCCAGCAGCCAAGGGTCTTTCGGGGGGGTCCCTAGGTTCTTC.